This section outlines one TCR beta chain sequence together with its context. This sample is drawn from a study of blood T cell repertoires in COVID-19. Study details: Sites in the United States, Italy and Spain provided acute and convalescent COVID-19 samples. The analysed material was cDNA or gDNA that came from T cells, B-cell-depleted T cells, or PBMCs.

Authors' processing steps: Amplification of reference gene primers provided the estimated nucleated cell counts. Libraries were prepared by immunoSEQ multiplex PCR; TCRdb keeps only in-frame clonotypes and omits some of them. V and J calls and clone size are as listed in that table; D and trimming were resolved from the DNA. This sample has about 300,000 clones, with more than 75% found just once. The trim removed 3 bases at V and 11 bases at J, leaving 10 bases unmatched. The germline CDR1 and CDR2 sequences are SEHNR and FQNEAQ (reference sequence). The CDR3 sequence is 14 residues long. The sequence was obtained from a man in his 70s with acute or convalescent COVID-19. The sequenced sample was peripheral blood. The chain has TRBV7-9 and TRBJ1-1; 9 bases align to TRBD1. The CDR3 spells CASSLGQGGGRAFF. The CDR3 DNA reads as TGTGCCAGCAGCTTGGGACAGGGCGGTGGTAGGGCTTTCTTT.